A single T cell receptor (beta chain) is shown here with its context. This sample stems from a study of blood T cell repertoires in COVID-19. For the study at large: Samples taken during acute and convalescent COVID-19 were collected in the United States, Italy and Spain. Sample material is recorded as cDNA or gDNA derived from T cells, B-cell-depleted T cells, or PBMCs.

The CDR3 totals 17 residues. J lost 6 bases, V lost 0 bases, and 10 bases had no gene match. The germline CDR1 and CDR2 sequences are MNHEY and SVGEGT. In the authors' workflow: Amplification of reference gene primers was used by the study to estimate nucleated cell counts. Profiling relied on immunoSEQ multiplex PCR, and the TCRdb table lists in-frame clones only, not all of them. D and trimming come from the DNA, and the V and J calls and clone size come from that table. The sample carries about 89,000 clones, 72% recorded once. The sample was peripheral blood. The V call is TRBV6-2 or TRBV6-3, the J call TRBJ1-5, with TRBD1 matching 8 bases. The receptor comes from an elderly woman with acute or convalescent COVID-19. CDR3 in DNA: TGTGCCAGCAGTTACTCGGGCAGGGGGCGCCCGGGTCAGCCCCAGCATTTT. Translation: CASSYSGRGRPGQPQHF.